Listed below are T cell receptor beta chains from one sample, sequenced in a study of shared clonotypes between healthy human individuals. Profiling relied on immunoSEQ multiplex PCR, and the TCRdb table lists in-frame clones only, not all of them. The sample has fewer than 1.6 million clones, roughly 98.5% seen once. Source material: naive CD4+ T cells sorted from blood. These receptors all stem from a man aged 30 to 39 in good health. Both conserved end residues are part of each CDR3. A D gene is named only where the DNA matches it firmly. For some rows the clone size is stated as once, few or many, or as a class when expanded; others skip it.

CASSSWTGTPSSGANVLTF,TGTGCCAGCAGCTCGTGGACAGGGACCCCGAGCTCTGGGGCCAACGTCCTGACTTTC,TRBV7-7,.,TRBJ2-6,TRBD1
CASSVAPQDPANYGYTF,TGTGCCAGCAGCGTAGCTCCGCAGGATCCAGCTAACTATGGCTACACCTTC,TRBV9,.,TRBJ1-2,.
CAISEGLSYEQYF,TGTGCCATCAGTGAGGGTCTTTCCTACGAGCAGTACTTC,TRBV10-3,.,TRBJ2-7,.
CSVAGRANEKLFF,TGCAGCGTTGCGGGGCGGGCTAATGAAAAACTGTTTTTT,TRBV29-1,.,TRBJ1-4,.
CASSFPGQCNQPQHF,TGTGCCAGCAGCTTTCCGGGACAGTGCAATCAGCCCCAGCATTTT,TRBV11-3,.,TRBJ1-5,TRBD1
CASSLTSGRQNEQYF,TGTGCCAGCAGTTTGACTAGCGGGAGGCAGAACGAGCAGTACTTC,TRBV27,.,TRBJ2-7,TRBD2
CASKLQGRNYEQYF,TGTGCCAGCAAACTACAGGGAAGAAACTACGAGCAGTACTTC,TRBV27,.,TRBJ2-7,.
CSVWTGSEKLFF,TGCAGCGTCTGGACAGGGAGTGAAAAACTGTTTTTT,TRBV29-1,.,TRBJ1-4,TRBD1
CASTVPQTSGRYEQFF,TGTGCCAGCACCGTACCCCAGACTAGCGGGAGATATGAGCAGTTCTTC,TRBV7-8,.,TRBJ2-1,TRBD2
CASSVGGGGVETQYF,TGTGCCAGCAGCGTAGGAGGAGGGGGCGTGGAGACCCAGTACTTC,TRBV9,.,TRBJ2-5,.
CASRPDRVSTDTQYF,TGTGCCAGCAGACCCGACAGGGTTAGCACAGATACGCAGTATTTT,TRBV6-4,.,TRBJ2-3,TRBD1
CASSYTGTEAFF,TGTGCCAGCAGTTACACGGGCACTGAAGCTTTCTTT,TRBV6-6,.,TRBJ1-1,.
CASSAAQQQYF,TGTGCCAGCAGCGCCGCCCAACAGCAGTACTTC,TRBV7-2,once,TRBJ2-7,.
CSVAAAVKNIQYF,TGCAGCGTTGCGGCAGCCGTTAAAAACATTCAGTACTTC,TRBV29-1,.,TRBJ2-4,.
CASSTPAGTYEQYF,TGCGCCAGCAGTACTCCAGCGGGAACCTACGAGCAGTACTTC,TRBV10-2,.,TRBJ2-7,TRBD2
CAWSPLPDSGKYEQYF,TGTGCCTGGAGCCCCCTCCCAGACAGTGGGAAGTACGAGCAGTACTTC,TRBV30,.,TRBJ2-7,.
CASSSQAGGISYEQYF,TGTGCCAGTAGTTCCCAAGCGGGAGGGATTTCCTACGAGCAGTACTTC,TRBV19,.,TRBJ2-7,TRBD2
CASSPPGGSGQPQHF,TGTGCCAGCTCTCCCCCGGGGGGGTCTGGCCAGCCCCAGCATTTT,TRBV28,.,TRBJ1-5,.
CASSPTLAGAYEQYF,TGTGCCAGCTCACCTACACTAGCGGGGGCCTACGAGCAGTACTTC,TRBV18,.,TRBJ2-7,TRBD2
CASSLAKGNTEAFF,TGTGCCAGCAGCTTAGCCAAAGGGAACACTGAAGCTTTCTTT,TRBV7-2,.,TRBJ1-1,.
CASSVGQGLEQYF,TGTGCCAGCAGCGTAGGCCAGGGTTTGGAGCAGTACTTC,TRBV9,.,TRBJ2-7,.
CASNDRTDTQYF,TGCGCCAGCAATGACAGAACAGATACGCAGTATTTT,TRBV5-1,.,TRBJ2-3,.
CASSLQGRIYEQYF,TGCGCCAGCAGCTTGCAGGGGCGGATCTACGAGCAGTACTTC,TRBV5-1,.,TRBJ2-7,.
CASSPTGRPQHF,TGTGCCAGCAGTCCTACCGGGAGGCCCCAGCATTTT,TRBV28,.,TRBJ1-5,.
CASSLVGTGPYEQYF,TGTGCCAGCAGCTTAGTAGGGACAGGACCCTACGAGCAGTACTTC,TRBV11-2,.,TRBJ2-7,TRBD1
CASSPSEWGVSYNEQFF,TGTGCCAGCAGCCCCTCCGAGTGGGGAGTATCCTACAATGAGCAGTTCTTC,TRBV11-2,.,TRBJ2-1,.
CASSLVGWGEQYF,TGTGCCAGCAGCTTAGTGGGGTGGGGCGAGCAGTACTTC,TRBV7-2,.,TRBJ2-7,.
CASSPGGVYEQYF,TGTGCCAGCTCACCGGGCGGAGTCTACGAGCAGTACTTC,TRBV18,.,TRBJ2-7,.
CASSLALGTGKEQYF,TGTGCTAGCAGCTTAGCGCTAGGGACGGGGAAGGAGCAGTACTTC,TRBV7-7,.,TRBJ2-7,.
CASRARPPSYEQYF,TGTGCCAGCAGAGCCAGGCCTCCATCCTACGAGCAGTACTTC,TRBV25-1,.,TRBJ2-7,.
CASSPIGGRASSYEQYF,TGTGCCAGCTCACCAATCGGCGGGAGGGCCTCATCCTACGAGCAGTACTTC,TRBV18,.,TRBJ2-7,TRBD2
CASKDRDNYTYEQYF,TGTGCCAGTAAGGACCGGGACAACTACACTTACGAGCAGTACTTC,TRBV19,.,TRBJ2-7,.
CASSLSGISIRETQYF,TGTGCCAGCAGTTTATCAGGGATCAGTATCAGAGAGACCCAGTACTTC,TRBV28,.,TRBJ2-5,.
CAWSSRRGGNQPQHF,TGTGCCTGGAGTTCCCGCAGGGGTGGCAATCAGCCCCAGCATTTT,TRBV30,.,TRBJ1-5,.
CASSFLAPLYSGNTIYF,TGTGCCAGCAGCTTTTTGGCCCCGTTATACTCTGGAAACACCATATATTTT,TRBV7-2,once,TRBJ1-3,.
CASSPTGFNYGYTF,TGTGCCAGTAGCCCCACAGGGTTCAACTATGGCTACACCTTC,TRBV19,.,TRBJ1-2,.
CASSPRASGSQETQYF,TGTGCCAGCTCACCAAGGGCTAGCGGAAGCCAAGAGACCCAGTACTTC,TRBV18,.,TRBJ2-5,TRBD2
CASSQRLAGGYNEQFF,TGTGCCAGCAGCCAAAGACTAGCGGGAGGATACAATGAGCAGTTCTTC,TRBV16,.,TRBJ2-1,TRBD2
CASEGRTGSYEQYF,TGTGCCAGCGAAGGAAGGACAGGCTCCTACGAGCAGTACTTC,TRBV28,.,TRBJ2-7,TRBD1
CASRPGQGAYEQYF,TGTGCCAGCAGACCGGGACAGGGGGCCTACGAGCAGTACTTC,TRBV7-2,.,TRBJ2-7,TRBD1
CASSLGDRGSNEQFF,TGCGCCAGCAGCTTGGGGGACAGGGGATCCAATGAGCAGTTCTTC,TRBV5-1,.,TRBJ2-1,TRBD1
CASSLLSGSNQPQHF,TGTGCCAGCAGTTTACTTAGTGGCAGCAATCAGCCCCAGCATTTT,TRBV27,.,TRBJ1-5,.
CASSPTTFGTNSYEQYF,TGTGCCAGCAGCCCAACCACGTTCGGGACAAACTCCTACGAGCAGTACTTC,TRBV5-4,once,TRBJ2-7,.
CATRTSGSPYNEQFF,TGTGCCACACGGACTAGCGGGTCCCCCTACAATGAGCAGTTCTTC,TRBV6-5,.,TRBJ2-1,TRBD2
CASSLGQGQYNEQFF,TGTGCCAGCAGTTTAGGGCAGGGACAGTACAATGAGCAGTTCTTC,TRBV27,.,TRBJ2-1,TRBD1
CASSVGLAGEAGANVLTF,TGTGCCAGCAGCGTGGGACTAGCGGGAGAGGCAGGGGCCAACGTCCTGACTTTC,TRBV9,once,TRBJ2-6,TRBD2
CASSPSSTGELFF,TGTGCCAGCTCACCCTCGTCCACCGGGGAGCTGTTTTTT,TRBV18,.,TRBJ2-2,.
CASSLALRVYEQYF,TGTGCCAGCAGTTTAGCCCTCAGGGTCTACGAGCAGTACTTC,TRBV28,.,TRBJ2-7,.
CASSSRDRRIGTEAFF,TGTGCCAGCTCATCCCGAGACAGAAGAATAGGCACTGAAGCTTTCTTT,TRBV18,.,TRBJ1-1,.
CASSFSSGANEQFF,TGTGCCAGCAGCTTTTCATCAGGGGCAAATGAGCAGTTCTTC,TRBV7-2,.,TRBJ2-1,.
CASSLAGRGQNEQFF,TGTGCCAGCAGCTTGGCCGGTAGGGGTCAGAATGAGCAGTTCTTC,TRBV5-4,.,TRBJ2-1,.
CASSPRTWSSYEQYF,TGTGCCAGCAGCCCTCGGACTTGGAGCTCCTACGAGCAGTACTTC,TRBV11-2,.,TRBJ2-7,.
CASSQVFRKSSYEQYF,TGTGCCAGCAGCCAAGTGTTCCGAAAGAGCTCCTACGAGCAGTACTTC,TRBV14,.,TRBJ2-7,.
CASSLGGTQETQYF,TGTGCCAGCAGCTTGGGAGGAACGCAGGAGACCCAGTACTTC,TRBV5-4,once,TRBJ2-5,.
CASSFSPFYGYTF,TGTGCCAGCAGTTTTTCTCCATTCTATGGCTACACCTTC,TRBV28,.,TRBJ1-2,.
CASSPGRSNEKLFF,TGTGCCAGCTCCCCAGGGCGGTCTAATGAAAAACTGTTTTTT,TRBV28,.,TRBJ1-4,.
CAGNRVSEQFF,TGTGCCGGAAACAGGGTGAGCGAGCAGTTCTTC,TRBV30,.,TRBJ2-1,.
CASSLGDPNSYNEQFF,TGCGCCAGCAGCTTGGGGGACCCCAACTCCTACAATGAGCAGTTCTTC,TRBV5-1,.,TRBJ2-1,.
CASSPITGEQFF,TGTGCCAGCAGCCCAATAACAGGAGAGCAGTTCTTC,TRBV5-5,.,TRBJ2-1,.